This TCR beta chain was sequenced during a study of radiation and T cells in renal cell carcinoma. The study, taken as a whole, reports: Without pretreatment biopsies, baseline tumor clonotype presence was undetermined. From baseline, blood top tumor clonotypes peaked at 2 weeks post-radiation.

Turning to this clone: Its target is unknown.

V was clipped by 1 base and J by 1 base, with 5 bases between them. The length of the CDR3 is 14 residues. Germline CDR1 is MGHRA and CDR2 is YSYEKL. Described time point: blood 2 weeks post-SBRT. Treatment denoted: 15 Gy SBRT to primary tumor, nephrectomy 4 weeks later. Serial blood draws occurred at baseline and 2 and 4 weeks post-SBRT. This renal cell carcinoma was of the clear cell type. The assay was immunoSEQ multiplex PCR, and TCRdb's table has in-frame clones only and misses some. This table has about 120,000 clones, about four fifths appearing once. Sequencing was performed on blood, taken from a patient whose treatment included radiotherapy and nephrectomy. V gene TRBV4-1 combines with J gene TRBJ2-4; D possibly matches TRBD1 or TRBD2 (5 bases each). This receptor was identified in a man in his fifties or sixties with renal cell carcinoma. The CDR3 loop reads CASSQGGAKNIQYF. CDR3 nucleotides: TGCGCCAGCAGCCAAGGGGGGGCCAAAAACATTCAGTACTTC.